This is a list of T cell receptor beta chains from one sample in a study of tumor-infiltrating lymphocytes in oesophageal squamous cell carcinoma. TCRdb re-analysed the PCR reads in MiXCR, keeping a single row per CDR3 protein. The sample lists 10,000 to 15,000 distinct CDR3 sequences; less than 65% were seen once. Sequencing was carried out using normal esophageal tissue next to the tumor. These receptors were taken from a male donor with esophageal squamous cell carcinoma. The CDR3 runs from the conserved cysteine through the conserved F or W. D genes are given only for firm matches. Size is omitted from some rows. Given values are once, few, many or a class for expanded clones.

CDR3aa: CASSSTPFSGTYNEQFF
CDR3nt: TGTGCCAGCAGTTCTACACCCTTTAGCGGGACCTACAATGAGCAGTTCTTC
abundance: .
v_gene: TRBV28
d_gene: TRBD2
j_gene: TRBJ2-1

CDR3aa: CASSLWAAGGGYNEQYF
CDR3nt: TGTGCCAGCAGTTTATGGGCAGCGGGAGGCGGATACAATGAGCAGTACTTC
abundance: few
v_gene: TRBV27
d_gene: TRBD2
j_gene: TRBJ2-7

CDR3aa: CASSELPGSSYEQYF
CDR3nt: TGTGCCAGCAGTGAATTGCCAGGGAGCTCCTACGAGCAGTACTTC
abundance: many
v_gene: TRBV6-1
d_gene: .
j_gene: TRBJ2-7

CDR3aa: CATSSVTTGDGDNEQFF
CDR3nt: TGTGCCACCAGCTCGGTTACGACAGGGGATGGGGACAATGAGCAGTTCTTC
abundance: many
v_gene: TRBV24-1
d_gene: TRBD1
j_gene: TRBJ2-1

CDR3aa: CASSSSGTTNEQFF
CDR3nt: TGTGCCAGCAGCTCATCCGGGACTACCAATGAGCAGTTCTTC
abundance: .
v_gene: TRBV7-3
d_gene: TRBD2
j_gene: TRBJ2-1

CDR3aa: CASSREGMNTEAFF
CDR3nt: TGTGCCAGCAGCCGCGAGGGGATGAACACTGAAGCTTTCTTT
abundance: .
v_gene: TRBV3-1
d_gene: .
j_gene: TRBJ1-1

CDR3aa: CASSPRTGFGYNEQFF
CDR3nt: TGTGCCAGCAGTCCGAGGACAGGGTTCGGCTACAATGAGCAGTTCTTC
abundance: .
v_gene: TRBV11-2
d_gene: TRBD1
j_gene: TRBJ2-1

CDR3aa: CASSLGPRAYEQYF
CDR3nt: TGTGCCAGCAGCTTAGGGCCGCGGGCCTACGAGCAGTACTTC
abundance: few
v_gene: TRBV7-2
d_gene: .
j_gene: TRBJ2-7

CDR3aa: CASSLIRNTEAFF
CDR3nt: TGTGCCAGCAGCTTAATTCGGAACACTGAAGCTTTCTTT
abundance: .
v_gene: TRBV7-3
d_gene: .
j_gene: TRBJ1-1

CDR3aa: CASSLYSTGKNEQYF
CDR3nt: TGTGCCAGCAGCTTATATAGTACAGGGAAAAACGAGCAGTACTTC
abundance: .
v_gene: TRBV7-6
d_gene: .
j_gene: TRBJ2-7

CDR3aa: CASSPGTSITDTQYF
CDR3nt: TGTGCCAGCAGCCCCGGGACTAGCATCACAGATACGCAGTATTTT
abundance: .
v_gene: TRBV14
d_gene: TRBD2
j_gene: TRBJ2-3

CDR3aa: CAARLARPSSYNEQYF
CDR3nt: TGTGCCGCAAGGCTAGCGAGACCTAGCTCCTACAATGAGCAGTACTTC
abundance: .
v_gene: TRBV6-8
d_gene: .
j_gene: TRBJ2-5

CDR3aa: CASSLMRGLRSQETQYF
CDR3nt: TGTGCCAGCAGTTTAATGCGGGGATTGCGGAGCCAAGAGACCCAGTACTTC
abundance: .
v_gene: TRBV12-3/TRBV12-4
d_gene: .
j_gene: TRBJ2-5

CDR3aa: CASRRDSIYEQYF
CDR3nt: TGTGCCAGCAGACGGGACAGTATCTACGAGCAGTACTTC
abundance: few
v_gene: TRBV6-1
d_gene: TRBD1
j_gene: TRBJ2-7

CDR3aa: CASSRLFEGTEAFF
CDR3nt: TGTGCCAGCAGTCGACTCTTTGAGGGAACTGAAGCTTTCTTT
abundance: many
v_gene: TRBV12-3/TRBV12-4
d_gene: .
j_gene: TRBJ1-1

CDR3aa: CASSHFNQGRCYEQYF
CDR3nt: TGTGCCAGCAGTCACTTTAACCAGGGGAGGTGCTACGAGCAGTACTTC
abundance: few
v_gene: TRBV14
d_gene: .
j_gene: TRBJ2-7

CDR3aa: CASSWGGQGADGYTF
CDR3nt: TGTGCCAGCAGCTGGGGAGGACAGGGGGCTGATGGCTACACCTTC
abundance: once
v_gene: TRBV7-2
d_gene: TRBD1
j_gene: TRBJ1-2

CDR3aa: CASSHSSGRLVRREYF
CDR3nt: TGTGCCAGCAGTCATTCCTCAGGGCGACTTGTTCGTCGTGAGTATTTT
abundance: large
v_gene: TRBV7-9
d_gene: .
j_gene: TRBJ2-3

CDR3aa: CASSFGLAGATYEQYF
CDR3nt: TGTGCCAGCAGCTTTGGCCTAGCGGGGGCCACCTACGAGCAGTACTTC
abundance: .
v_gene: TRBV7-8
d_gene: TRBD2
j_gene: TRBJ2-7

CDR3aa: CASSDSGQPTDTQYF
CDR3nt: TGTGCCAGCAGTGACTCTGGCCAACCCACAGATACGCAGTATTTT
abundance: .
v_gene: TRBV6-4
d_gene: .
j_gene: TRBJ2-3

CDR3aa: CASSLVPGQEYEQYF
CDR3nt: TGCGCCAGCAGCTTAGTCCCGGGACAGGAGTACGAGCAGTACTTC
abundance: many
v_gene: TRBV5-1
d_gene: TRBD1
j_gene: TRBJ2-7

CDR3aa: CASSFGGNEKLFF
CDR3nt: TGTGCCAGCAGTTTTGGGGGAAATGAAAAACTGTTTTTT
abundance: .
v_gene: TRBV28
d_gene: .
j_gene: TRBJ1-4